This TCR beta chain was found in a study of circulating tumor DNA in untreated peripheral T-cell lymphoma (dated by TCRdb to 2020 to 2022). For context, the study as a whole: Serum samples were collected at baseline and serially during treatment so that circulating tumor DNA carrying tumor TCR clonotypes could be tracked.

Receptor amplification or capture employed the immunoSEQ multiplex PCR assay. TCRdb mirrors the immuneACCESS table, restricted to in-frame sequences. Some clones are absent from its copies; in checked studies, under half trace to an unresolved V gene, and the reason for the others is unknown. This sample lists approximately 2,000 clones; about 90% were detected once. Of the sample, roughly 25% is held by the ten largest clones. To monitor patients with peripheral T-cell lymphoma who were getting frontline treatment on a trial, the study applied next-generation sequencing to T-cell receptor sequences. The research as a whole found: ctDNA persistence did not always predict relapse, since two patients whose ctDNA remained detectable after therapy stayed in remission over approximately 10 years of follow-up. Among fewer than 30 serially sampled patients, roughly 38% cleared ctDNA after two cycles, and detectable ctDNA after therapy showed a trend toward worse survival. Tumor-specific clonotypes were identified in roughly 80% of patients, from roughly nine tenths of baseline tissues and about 68% of baseline serum samples.

For CDR1 and CDR2, the germline V gene (reference sequence) lists SEHNR and FQNEAQ. V lost 5 bases and J lost 7 bases, and the count of bases not matched to a germline gene is 7. Counted from cysteine to phenylalanine, this CDR3 has 14 amino acids. This entry keeps only the CDR3 DNA: 42 bases, framed from base 1. As to this clone: Which antigen it targets is not known. Nothing much larger sits one base from this clone, and base qualities are not available.

Sample: cell-free DNA from blood serum. The TCR originated in a human donor with peripheral T-cell lymphoma. Rearrangement joined TRBV7-9 to TRBJ2-2, and TRBD1 aligns with 7 junction nucleotides. The DNA sequence reads TGTGCCAGCAGCCACAATACAGGGGTCGGGGAGCTGTTTTTT. The resulting protein is CASSHNTGVGELFF.